The present T cell receptor (beta chain) was sequenced within a study of OX40 agonist ivuxolimab in advanced cancers. Whole-study findings and limits: Certain nonresponders additionally had low normalized T-cell clonal expansion.

In regard to this clone: Antigen: not known.

There are 12 residues in the CDR3. The germline V gene encodes CDR1 SGHDN and CDR2 FVKESK. Trimming took off 5 bases at V and 10 bases at J, with 9 bases between the two ends. Generated by immunoSEQ multiplex PCR, the TCRdb table keeps only in-frame clones and is missing some. This sample has over 85,000 clones, with 84% found just once. Sequenced material: CD4+ or CD8+ T cells sorted from blood, taken in a trial of the OX40 agonist ivuxolimab. The chain couples TRBV14 to TRBJ1-6, with D tentatively TRBD1 (5 bases). The receptor was derived from an adult with an advanced solid tumor such as melanoma, head and neck, liver or kidney cancer. The CDR3 DNA is TGTGCCAGCAGCTTAAGGGGATCACCCCTCCACTTT. It encodes CASSLRGSPLHF.